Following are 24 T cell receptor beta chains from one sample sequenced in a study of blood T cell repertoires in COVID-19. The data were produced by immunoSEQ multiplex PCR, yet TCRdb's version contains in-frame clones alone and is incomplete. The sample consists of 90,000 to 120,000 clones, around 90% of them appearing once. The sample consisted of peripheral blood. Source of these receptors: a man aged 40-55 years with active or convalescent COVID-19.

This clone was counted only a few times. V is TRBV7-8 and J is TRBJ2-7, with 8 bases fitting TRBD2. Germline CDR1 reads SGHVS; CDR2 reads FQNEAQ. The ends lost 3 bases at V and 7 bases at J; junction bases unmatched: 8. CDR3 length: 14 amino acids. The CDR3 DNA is TGTGCCAGCAGCTTTAGCGGACCGGGAGGGGAGCAGTACTTC. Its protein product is CASSFSGPGGEQYF.

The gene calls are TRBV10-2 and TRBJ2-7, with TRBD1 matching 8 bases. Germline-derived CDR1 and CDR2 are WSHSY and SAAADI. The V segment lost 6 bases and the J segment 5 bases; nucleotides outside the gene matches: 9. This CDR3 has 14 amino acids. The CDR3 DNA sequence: TGCGCCAGCAGCCCGGGACAGGTGATCGACGAGCAGTACTTC. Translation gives CASSPGQVIDEQYF.

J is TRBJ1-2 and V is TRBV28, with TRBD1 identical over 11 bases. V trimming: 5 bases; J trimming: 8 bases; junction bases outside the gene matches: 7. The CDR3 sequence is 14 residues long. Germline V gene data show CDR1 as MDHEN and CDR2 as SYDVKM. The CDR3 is CASSILDRGHGYTF. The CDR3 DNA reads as TGTGCCAGCAGTATATTGGACAGGGGGCACGGCTACACCTTC.

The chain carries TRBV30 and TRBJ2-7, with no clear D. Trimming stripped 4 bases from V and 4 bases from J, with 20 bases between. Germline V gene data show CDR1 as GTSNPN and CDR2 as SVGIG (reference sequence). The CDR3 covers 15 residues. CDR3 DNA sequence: TGTGCCTGGATGCCCTCATATAGCTCCGTGTACGAGCAGTACTTC. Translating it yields CAWMPSYSSVYEQYF.

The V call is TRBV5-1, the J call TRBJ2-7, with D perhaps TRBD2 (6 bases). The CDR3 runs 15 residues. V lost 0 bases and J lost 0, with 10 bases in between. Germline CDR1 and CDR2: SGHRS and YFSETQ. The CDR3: CASSLGGGNSYEQYF. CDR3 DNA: TGCGCCAGCAGCTTGGGGGGCGGGAACTCCTACGAGCAGTACTTC.

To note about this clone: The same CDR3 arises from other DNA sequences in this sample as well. CDR3 nucleotide sequence: TGTGCCACCAGCAGAGGTGGACAGGGTCCTGAAGCTTTCTTT. Protein sequence: CATSRGGQGPEAFF. The chain uses TRBV15 and TRBJ1-1; 8 bases align to TRBD1. Per germline, CDR1 LNHNV and CDR2 YYDKDF (reference sequence). Trimming took 1 base from V and 6 from J; bases not matched to a gene: 4. The CDR3 consists of 14 residues.

The CDR3 DNA follows: TGTGCCAGCAGTTTAGACAGGGGTTCTGGCTACACCTTC. It specifies CASSLDRGSGYTF. The rearrangement links TRBV12-3 or TRBV12-4 to TRBJ1-2, with TRBD1 identical over 7 bases. The CDR3 sequence is 13 residues long. V lost 1 base and J lost 7; bases outside the gene matches: 3.

The CDR3 spells CASSKGVEDKNTEAFF. CDR3 bases: TGTGCCAGCAGCAAAGGAGTCGAGGACAAGAACACTGAAGCTTTCTTT. The rearrangement links TRBV21-1 to TRBJ1-1; TRBD1 is the table's D call and was not checked against the DNA. TRBV21-1 is labeled a pseudogene. CDR3 length: 16 residues.

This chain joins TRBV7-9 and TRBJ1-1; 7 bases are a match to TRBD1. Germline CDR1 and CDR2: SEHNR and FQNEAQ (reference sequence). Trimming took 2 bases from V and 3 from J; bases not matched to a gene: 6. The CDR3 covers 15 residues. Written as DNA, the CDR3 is TGTGCCAGCAGCTTAAGGGGGCGAGCGGACACTGAAGCTTTCTTT. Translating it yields CASSLRGRADTEAFF. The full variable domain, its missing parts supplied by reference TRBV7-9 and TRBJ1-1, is DTGVSQNPRHKITKRGQNVTFRCDPISEHNRLYWYRQTLGQGPEFLTYFQNEAQLEKSRLLSDRFSAERPKGSFSTLEIQRTEQGDSAMYLCASSLRGRADTEAFFGQGTRLTVV.

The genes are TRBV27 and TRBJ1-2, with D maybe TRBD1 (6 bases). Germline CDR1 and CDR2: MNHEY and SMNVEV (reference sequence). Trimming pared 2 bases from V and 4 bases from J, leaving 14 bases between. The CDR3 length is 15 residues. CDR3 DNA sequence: TGTGCCAGCAGTTTAAGCACAGGGAGATTCTATGGCTACACCTTC. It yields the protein CASSLSTGRFYGYTF.

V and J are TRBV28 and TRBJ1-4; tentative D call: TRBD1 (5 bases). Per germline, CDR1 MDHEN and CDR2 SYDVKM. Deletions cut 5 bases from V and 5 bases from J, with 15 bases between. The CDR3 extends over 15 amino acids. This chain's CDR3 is CASSAPSGANEKLFF. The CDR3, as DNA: TGTGCCAGCAGTGCCCCCAGCGGGGCCAATGAAAAACTGTTTTTT. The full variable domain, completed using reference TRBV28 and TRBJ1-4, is DVKVTQSSRYLVKRTGEKVFLECVQDMDHENMFWYRQDPGLGLRLIYFSYDVKMKEKGDIPEGYSVSREKKERFSLILESASTNQTSMYLCASSAPSGANEKLFFGSGTQLSVL.

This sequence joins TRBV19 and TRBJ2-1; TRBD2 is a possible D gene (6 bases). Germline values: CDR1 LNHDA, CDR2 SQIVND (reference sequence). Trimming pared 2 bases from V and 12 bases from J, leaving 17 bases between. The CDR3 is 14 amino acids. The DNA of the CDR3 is TGTGCCAGTAGTATAAGAGACGGGAGTCAGGGGCAGTTCTTC. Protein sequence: CASSIRDGSQGQFF.

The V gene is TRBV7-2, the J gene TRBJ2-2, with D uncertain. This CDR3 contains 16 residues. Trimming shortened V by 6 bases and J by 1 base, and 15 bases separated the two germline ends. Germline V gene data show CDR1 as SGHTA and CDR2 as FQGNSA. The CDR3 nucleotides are TGTGCCAGCAGTGCCCCGGTTGGTCGGAACACCGGGGAGCTGTTTTTT. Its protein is CASSAPVGRNTGELFF.

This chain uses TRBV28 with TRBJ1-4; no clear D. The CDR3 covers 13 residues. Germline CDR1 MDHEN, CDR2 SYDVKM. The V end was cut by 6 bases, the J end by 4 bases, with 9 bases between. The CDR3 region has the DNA TGTGCCAGCAGGGGCAGCATTAATGAAAAACTGTTTTTT. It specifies CASRGSINEKLFF. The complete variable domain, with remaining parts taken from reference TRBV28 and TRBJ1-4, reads DVKVTQSSRYLVKRTGEKVFLECVQDMDHENMFWYRQDPGLGLRLIYFSYDVKMKEKGDIPEGYSVSREKKERFSLILESASTNQTSMYLCASRGSINEKLFFGSGTQLSVL.

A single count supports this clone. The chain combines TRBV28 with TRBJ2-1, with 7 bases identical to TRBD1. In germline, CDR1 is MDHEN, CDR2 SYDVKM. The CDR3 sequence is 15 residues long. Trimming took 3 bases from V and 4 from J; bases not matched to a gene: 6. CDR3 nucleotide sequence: TGTGCCAGCAGTTTTACCGAGGGGGCGTACAATGAGCAGTTCTTC. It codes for CASSFTEGAYNEQFF.

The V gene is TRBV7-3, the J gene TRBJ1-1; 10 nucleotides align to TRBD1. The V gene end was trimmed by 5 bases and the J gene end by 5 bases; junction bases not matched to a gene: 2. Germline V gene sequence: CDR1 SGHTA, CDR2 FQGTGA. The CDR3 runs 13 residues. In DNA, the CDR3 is TGTGCCAGCAGCGGACAGGGGGGGACTGAAGCTTTCTTT. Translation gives CASSGQGGTEAFF.

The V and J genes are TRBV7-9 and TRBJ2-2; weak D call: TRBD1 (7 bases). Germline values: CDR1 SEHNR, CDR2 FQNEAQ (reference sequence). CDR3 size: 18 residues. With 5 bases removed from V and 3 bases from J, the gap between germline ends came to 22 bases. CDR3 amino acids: CASSPARRDSYYTGELFF. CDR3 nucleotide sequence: TGTGCCAGCAGCCCCGCTCGGCGGGACAGTTATTACACCGGGGAGCTGTTTTTT.

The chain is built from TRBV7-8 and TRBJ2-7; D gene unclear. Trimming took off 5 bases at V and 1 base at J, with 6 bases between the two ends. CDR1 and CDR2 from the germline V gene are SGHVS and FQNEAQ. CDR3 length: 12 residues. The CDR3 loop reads CASSPLSYEQYF. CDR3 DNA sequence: TGTGCCAGCAGCCCACTGTCCTACGAGCAGTACTTC. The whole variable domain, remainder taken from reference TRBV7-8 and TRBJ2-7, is GAGVSQSPRYKVAKRGQDVALRCDPISGHVSLFWYQQALGQGPEFLTYFQNEAQLDKSGLPSDRFFAERPEGSVSTLKIQRTQQEDSAVYLCASSPLSYEQYFGPGTRLTVT.

The DNA for the CDR3 is TGCGCCAGCAGTTCAGGGGTATTCCAAGAGACCCAGTACTTC. Translated, it gives CASSSGVFQETQYF. V is TRBV5-1 and J is TRBJ2-5; D is perhaps TRBD1 (6 bases). Germline lookup yields CDR1 SGHRS and CDR2 YFSETQ. The CDR3 sequence is 14 residues long. Trimming took 5 bases from V and 1 from J, leaving 12 bases between them.

The DNA of the CDR3 is TGTGCCAGCTCACCACCGGGACAGAGTTACAATGAGCAGTTCTTC. The encoded protein is CASSPPGQSYNEQFF. The V and J genes are TRBV18 and TRBJ2-1; 7 bases agree with TRBD1. CDR3 length: 15 residues. Looked up from germline, CDR1 is KGHSH and CDR2 is LQKENI. Unmatched junction bases numbered 3, after V lost 0 bases and J lost 4 bases.

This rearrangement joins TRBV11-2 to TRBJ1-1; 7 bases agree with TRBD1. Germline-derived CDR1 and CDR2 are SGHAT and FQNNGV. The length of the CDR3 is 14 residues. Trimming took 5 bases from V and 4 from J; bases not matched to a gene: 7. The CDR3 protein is CASSRTGAPTEAFF. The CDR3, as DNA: TGTGCCAGCAGCCGTACAGGGGCCCCCACTGAAGCTTTCTTT.

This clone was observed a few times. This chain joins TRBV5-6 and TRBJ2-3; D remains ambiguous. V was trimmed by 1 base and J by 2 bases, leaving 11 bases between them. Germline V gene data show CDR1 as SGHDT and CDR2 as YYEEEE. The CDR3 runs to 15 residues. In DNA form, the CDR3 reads TGTGCCAGCAGCTTGCCCCAAGCGTACACAGATACGCAGTATTTT. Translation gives CASSLPQAYTDTQYF.

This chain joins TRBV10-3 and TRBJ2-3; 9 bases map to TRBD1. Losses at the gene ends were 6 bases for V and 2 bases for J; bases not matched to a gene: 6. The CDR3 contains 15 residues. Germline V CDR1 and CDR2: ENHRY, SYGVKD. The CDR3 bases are TGTGCCATCAGGGGGACAGGGACTAACACAGATACGCAGTATTTT. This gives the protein CAIRGTGTNTDTQYF.

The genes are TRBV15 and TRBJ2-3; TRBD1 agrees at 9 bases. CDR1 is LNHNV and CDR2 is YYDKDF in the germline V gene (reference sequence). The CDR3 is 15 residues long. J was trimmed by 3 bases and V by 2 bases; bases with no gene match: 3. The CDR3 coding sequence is TGTGCCACCAGCAGATGGGACAGGGAAACAGATACGCAGTATTTT. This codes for CATSRWDRETDTQYF.